These T cell receptor beta chains were read from a single sample in a study of blood T cell repertoires in COVID-19. Clones were read by immunoSEQ multiplex PCR, and TCRdb kept only the in-frame ones, dropping some. The repertoire holds under 110,000 clones, with roughly four fifths as singletons. Source material: peripheral blood. These receptors were collected from a woman aged 55-70 years with acute or convalescent COVID-19. CDR3s include the opening cysteine and the closing phenylalanine or tryptophan. Each record gives: D gene, V gene, J gene, CDR3 length, clone size, CDR3 DNA, CDR3 protein. The D gene is left open where the match is weak. Size tells how often a clone was seen (once, few, many) or the class of an expanded clone, and some rows leave it out.

d_gene: -; v_gene: TRBV7-2; j_gene: TRBJ1-3; len: 15; abundance: -; CDR3nt: TGTGCCAGCAGCTTAGCGCTGGGCCCTGGAAACACCATATATTTT; CDR3aa: CASSLALGPGNTIYF
d_gene: -; v_gene: TRBV6-5; j_gene: TRBJ1-2; len: 13; abundance: -; CDR3nt: TGTGCCAGCTGCCGGGACAATAACTATGGCTACACCTTC; CDR3aa: CASCRDNNYGYTF
d_gene: -; v_gene: TRBV29-1; j_gene: TRBJ1-3; len: 14; abundance: -; CDR3nt: TGCAGCGTGAAAGCTCTCGGGAGCGGAAACACCATATATTTT; CDR3aa: CSVKALGSGNTIYF
d_gene: -; v_gene: TRBV30; j_gene: TRBJ2-4; len: 18; abundance: -; CDR3nt: TGTGCCTGGGGGGATACAGGGCTCAACTACCTAGCCAAAAACATTCAGTACTTC; CDR3aa: CAWGDTGLNYLAKNIQYF
d_gene: TRBD2; v_gene: TRBV19; j_gene: TRBJ2-1; len: 15; abundance: -; CDR3nt: TGTGCCAGTAGTACAACCGGGACTAGCGGAACTGAGCAGTTCTTC; CDR3aa: CASSTTGTSGTEQFF
d_gene: TRBD1; v_gene: TRBV18; j_gene: TRBJ1-2; len: 15; abundance: once; CDR3nt: TGTGCCAGCTCACTAACCACAGGGGGCGACTATGGCTACACCTTC; CDR3aa: CASSLTTGGDYGYTF
d_gene: -; v_gene: TRBV21-1; j_gene: TRBJ1-6; len: 16; abundance: -; CDR3nt: TGTGCCAGCAGCCTTTGGGCCTTCCTGGATAATTCACCCCTCCACTTT; CDR3aa: CASSLWAFLDNSPLHF
d_gene: TRBD2; v_gene: TRBV28; j_gene: TRBJ2-1; len: 14; abundance: -; CDR3nt: TGTGCCAGCAGTCCCGGGGGGGGCAAAAAAGAGCAGTTCTTC; CDR3aa: CASSPGGGKKEQFF
d_gene: TRBD1; v_gene: TRBV5-4; j_gene: TRBJ2-7; len: 15; abundance: -; CDR3nt: TGTGCCAGCAGCCGTGGGACAGGCGAGGCCTACGAGCAGTACTTC; CDR3aa: CASSRGTGEAYEQYF
d_gene: -; v_gene: TRBV10-1; j_gene: TRBJ1-4; len: 15; abundance: -; CDR3nt: TGCGCCAGCAGTGAGTCGGGCAGGGGAAGAGAAAAACTGTTTTTT; CDR3aa: CASSESGRGREKLFF
d_gene: TRBD1; v_gene: TRBV28; j_gene: TRBJ1-5; len: 16; abundance: -; CDR3nt: TGTGCCAGCAGTTCCTACAGGGGGGACAGCAATCAGCCCCAGCATTTT; CDR3aa: CASSSYRGDSNQPQHF
d_gene: TRBD1; v_gene: TRBV27; j_gene: TRBJ1-5; len: 17; abundance: once; CDR3nt: TGTGCCAGCAGTCCCCTCCTGGGACAGGGAACGGGGCAGCCCCAGCATTTT; CDR3aa: CASSPLLGQGTGQPQHF
d_gene: -; v_gene: TRBV5-1; j_gene: TRBJ1-2; len: 15; abundance: -; CDR3nt: TGCGCCAGCAGCCCGGGGTCTCCAGATGCCTATGGCTACACCTTC; CDR3aa: CASSPGSPDAYGYTF
d_gene: -; v_gene: TRBV19; j_gene: TRBJ1-2; len: 14; abundance: -; CDR3nt: TGTGCCAGTAGTCCTCCCGGGTCGCACTATGGCTACACCTTC; CDR3aa: CASSPPGSHYGYTF
d_gene: -; v_gene: TRBV20-1; j_gene: TRBJ1-2; len: 9; abundance: once; CDR3nt: TGCAGTGCCCCGCCAGGGAACACCTTC; CDR3aa: CSAPPGNTF
d_gene: TRBD1; v_gene: TRBV27; j_gene: TRBJ2-7; len: 15; abundance: -; CDR3nt: TGTGCCAGCAGTTTTTACCGACAGGGCTCCTACGAGCAGTACTTC; CDR3aa: CASSFYRQGSYEQYF
d_gene: -; v_gene: TRBV28; j_gene: TRBJ1-2; len: 13; abundance: once; CDR3nt: TGTGCCAGCAAGGAGACAGGCAGCTATGGCTACACCTTC; CDR3aa: CASKETGSYGYTF
d_gene: -; v_gene: TRBV7-2; j_gene: TRBJ1-2; len: 15; abundance: -; CDR3nt: TGTGCCAGCAGCCCAGAATTACAGGGAAACTATGGCTACACCTTC; CDR3aa: CASSPELQGNYGYTF
d_gene: -; v_gene: TRBV5-1; j_gene: TRBJ1-2; len: 14; abundance: -; CDR3nt: TGCGCCACCTCGCGGGACGGTTATAACTATGGCTACACCTTC; CDR3aa: CATSRDGYNYGYTF
d_gene: TRBD1; v_gene: TRBV7-7; j_gene: TRBJ2-2; len: 15; abundance: -; CDR3nt: TGTGCCAGCAGCCCAGCTACAGGGGTTAGCGGGGAGCTGTTTTTT; CDR3aa: CASSPATGVSGELFF
d_gene: TRBD2; v_gene: TRBV3-1/TRBV3-2; j_gene: TRBJ2-1; len: 16; abundance: -; CDR3nt: TGTGCCAGCAGCCAGAGCGTTGGACTAGACTTGGATGAGCAGTTCTTC; CDR3aa: CASSQSVGLDLDEQFF
d_gene: TRBD1; v_gene: TRBV30; j_gene: TRBJ1-1; len: 16; abundance: -; CDR3nt: TGTGCCTGGCGCCACCCGGGACAGGGGGCGCGTACTGAAGCTTTCTTT; CDR3aa: CAWRHPGQGARTEAFF
d_gene: TRBD1; v_gene: TRBV20-1; j_gene: TRBJ1-2; len: 11; abundance: medium-sized; CDR3nt: TGCAGTGCTAGGCCCTGGACAGGGGACACCTTC; CDR3aa: CSARPWTGDTF
d_gene: -; v_gene: TRBV6-5; j_gene: TRBJ2-3; len: 15; abundance: few; CDR3nt: TGTGCCAGCAGTTACTCGTGGGCGCCGGCAGATACGCAGTATTTT; CDR3aa: CASSYSWAPADTQYF
d_gene: TRBD1; v_gene: TRBV5-1; j_gene: TRBJ1-2; len: 16; abundance: -; CDR3nt: TGCGCCAGCAGCCTACAGACCGGACAGGTCGCCTATGGCTACACCTTC; CDR3aa: CASSLQTGQVAYGYTF
d_gene: TRBD1; v_gene: TRBV5-1; j_gene: TRBJ1-1; len: 18; abundance: once; CDR3nt: TGCGCCAGCAGCCCGCAGAGCCGGGACAGGGGTACATACACTGAAGCTTTCTTT; CDR3aa: CASSPQSRDRGTYTEAFF
d_gene: TRBD1; v_gene: TRBV7-9; j_gene: TRBJ2-5; len: 16; abundance: -; CDR3nt: TGTGCCAGCAGCTTAGATCGCGGCAGGGGGCTCGAGACCCAGTACTTC; CDR3aa: CASSLDRGRGLETQYF
d_gene: -; v_gene: TRBV19; j_gene: TRBJ1-2; len: 13; abundance: -; CDR3nt: TGTGCCAGTAGTATAGAACGGAACTATGGCTACACCTTC; CDR3aa: CASSIERNYGYTF
d_gene: TRBD2; v_gene: TRBV15; j_gene: TRBJ2-3; len: 15; abundance: -; CDR3nt: TGTGCCACCAGCAGTAGCGGGGTGAGCACAGATACGCAGTATTTT; CDR3aa: CATSSSGVSTDTQYF
d_gene: TRBD1; v_gene: TRBV2; j_gene: TRBJ1-2; len: 15; abundance: -; CDR3nt: TGTGCCAGCACCGATACAGGGGGCGCGCGCTATGGCTACACCTTC; CDR3aa: CASTDTGGARYGYTF
d_gene: TRBD1; v_gene: TRBV19; j_gene: TRBJ2-1; len: 14; abundance: once; CDR3nt: TGTGCCAGTAGTAGCCCTCACAGGGGGAATGAGCAGTTCTTC; CDR3aa: CASSSPHRGNEQFF
d_gene: TRBD2; v_gene: TRBV19; j_gene: TRBJ2-7; len: 15; abundance: few; CDR3nt: TGTGCCAGTAGTAATCTAGCGGGGGAACCCTACGAGCAGTACTTC; CDR3aa: CASSNLAGEPYEQYF
d_gene: TRBD1; v_gene: TRBV7-2; j_gene: TRBJ1-2; len: 13; abundance: -; CDR3nt: TGTGCCAGCAGCGTGGGACAGCCCTATGGCTACACCTTC; CDR3aa: CASSVGQPYGYTF
d_gene: TRBD1; v_gene: TRBV5-1; j_gene: TRBJ1-1; len: 14; abundance: -; CDR3nt: TGCGCCAGCAGCTTGAGTCATGCGACAGGGAAAGCTTTCTTT; CDR3aa: CASSLSHATGKAFF
d_gene: -; v_gene: TRBV18; j_gene: TRBJ1-1; len: 16; abundance: -; CDR3nt: TGTGCCAGCTCACCAACAAAGGTACAGACAAACACTGAAGCTTTCTTT; CDR3aa: CASSPTKVQTNTEAFF
d_gene: -; v_gene: TRBV18; j_gene: TRBJ1-5; len: 17; abundance: -; CDR3nt: TGTGCCAGCTCACGGTTGAGACAGATAAATAGCAATCAGCCCCAGCATTTT; CDR3aa: CASSRLRQINSNQPQHF
d_gene: TRBD1; v_gene: TRBV19; j_gene: TRBJ2-5; len: 14; abundance: -; CDR3nt: TGTGCCAGTTCTTACACAGGGGGCGCGGAGACCCAGTACTTC; CDR3aa: CASSYTGGAETQYF
d_gene: -; v_gene: TRBV6-5; j_gene: TRBJ2-3; len: 13; abundance: -; CDR3nt: TGTGCCACTAACCCGCCAGGGCGCGGTACGCAGTATTTT; CDR3aa: CATNPPGRGTQYF
d_gene: TRBD2; v_gene: TRBV5-1; j_gene: TRBJ2-7; len: 16; abundance: -; CDR3nt: TGCGCCAGCAGCCCTCTCGCTAGCGGGAGTTTGGGCGAGCAGTACTTC; CDR3aa: CASSPLASGSLGEQYF
d_gene: -; v_gene: TRBV7-6; j_gene: TRBJ2-5; len: 13; abundance: -; CDR3nt: TGTGCCAGCAGCTTAGCAGGGGGTGGGTCCCAGTACTTC; CDR3aa: CASSLAGGGSQYF
d_gene: TRBD1; v_gene: TRBV7-2; j_gene: TRBJ1-1; len: 12; abundance: -; CDR3nt: TGTGCCAGCAGCTTGAGGACAGGGAGGGCTTTCTTT; CDR3aa: CASSLRTGRAFF
d_gene: -; v_gene: TRBV11-2; j_gene: TRBJ2-7; len: 14; abundance: -; CDR3nt: TGTGCCAGCAGCTTAGGTGGTGCGGGCTACGAGCAGTACTTC; CDR3aa: CASSLGGAGYEQYF
d_gene: -; v_gene: TRBV28; j_gene: TRBJ1-6; len: 16; abundance: -; CDR3nt: TGTGCCAGCAGTTTGAGGGAGATCAAAGGGAATTCACCCCTCCACTTT; CDR3aa: CASSLREIKGNSPLHF
d_gene: -; v_gene: TRBV28; j_gene: TRBJ2-1; len: 13; abundance: -; CDR3nt: TGTGCCAGCAGGGATTGGGGCCCGGATGAGCAGTTCTTC; CDR3aa: CASRDWGPDEQFF
d_gene: TRBD1; v_gene: TRBV15; j_gene: TRBJ1-2; len: 15; abundance: -; CDR3nt: TGTGCCACCAGCAGAGATGGGACAGGGGACTATGGCTACACCTTC; CDR3aa: CATSRDGTGDYGYTF
d_gene: -; v_gene: TRBV7-2; j_gene: TRBJ1-3; len: 16; abundance: -; CDR3nt: TGTGCCAGCAGCTTAGCTGGGGGGGGCACTGGAAACACCATATATTTT; CDR3aa: CASSLAGGGTGNTIYF
d_gene: TRBD2; v_gene: TRBV5-4; j_gene: TRBJ2-3; len: 15; abundance: -; CDR3nt: TGTGCCAGCAGCTCTCTAGCGGGGGGGCTAGGGACGCAGTATTTT; CDR3aa: CASSSLAGGLGTQYF